This TCR gamma chain was recorded in a study of human gamma delta and Vdelta1 T cells. General study results and limits: Reportedly, Delta One T cells were polyclonal and broadly targeted acute myeloid leukemia.

A note on this clone: Its antigen is still unknown.

TCRdb reprocessed the PCR reads through CATT. The repertoire consists of 4,000 to 5,000 gamma-chain clones, with around 33% occurring once and the leading ten covering 2.9%. The J segment lost 0 bases and the V segment lost 1 base, leaving 3 bases of the junction unmatched. The CDR3 runs 14 residues. CDR1 is VTNTFY and CDR2 is YDVSTARD in the germline V gene (reference sequence). This chain joins TRGV3 and TRGJ1 or TRGJ2. The sequence was collected from a human donor in good health. Sequencing used Vdelta1 gamma-delta T cells from blood grown in culture (DOT cells). CDR3 in amino acids: CATWDRSNYYKKLF. The CDR3 coding sequence is TGTGCCACCTGGGACAGATCGAATTATTATAAGAAACTCTTT.